The 16 T cell receptor beta chains reported below all come from one sample, sequenced in a study of T cell responses to AZD1222 COVID-19 vaccine. This table comes from immunoSEQ multiplex PCR, and its TCRdb copy is limited to in-frame clones, with some not included. The sample yields 70,000 or so clones, 75% to 90% seen once. Sequenced material: peripheral blood, taken 28 days after the second AZD1222 dose. The source of these receptors is an adult who received the AZD1222 COVID-19 vaccine.

J is TRBJ2-5 and V is TRBV11-2; D uncertain. The CDR3 spans 11 residues. Germline CDR1 SGHAT, CDR2 FQNNGV. Trimming stripped 3 bases from V and 3 bases from J, with 2 bases between. The CDR3 spells CASSLKETQYF. The CDR3, as DNA: TGTGCCAGCAGCTTGAAAGAGACCCAGTACTTC.

This chain joins TRBV29-1 and TRBJ2-7; D is unresolved. This CDR3 is built from 13 residues. The V end was cut by 4 bases, the J end by 0 bases, with 10 bases between. Germline CDR1 and CDR2: SQVTM and ANQGSEA. CDR3 DNA: TGCAGCGTTGGGACGGTGAGCTCCTACGAGCAGTACTTC. It specifies CSVGTVSSYEQYF.

A few counts support this clone. Other nucleotide sequences from this sample produce the same CDR3. The V gene is TRBV15, the J gene TRBJ2-5; D is unclear. The CDR3 covers 14 residues. CDR1 LNHNV and CDR2 YYDKDF come from the germline V gene (reference sequence). V was clipped by 0 bases and J by 2 bases, with 7 bases between them. CDR3 residues: CATSRDIVQETQYF. CDR3 DNA sequence: TGTGCCACCAGCAGAGATATAGTGCAAGAGACCCAGTACTTC.

V usage is TRBV11-2 and J usage is TRBJ2-1, with 9 bases matching TRBD2. J gave up 7 bases and V 11 bases, and 12 bases lay outside the gene matches. Germline V CDR1 and CDR2: SGHAT, FQNNGV. The CDR3 has 14 amino acids. The CDR3 nucleotides are TGTGCCGGCTCTTACGCGGGAGGGGTTAATGAGCAGTTCTTC. Amino acids: CAGSYAGGVNEQFF. Using reference TRBV11-2 and TRBJ2-1 for the parts outside the CDR3, the full variable domain is EAGVAQSPRYKIIEKRQSVAFWCNPISGHATLYWYQQILGQGPKLLIQFQNNGVVDDSQLPKDRFSAERLKGVDSTLKIQPAKLEDSAVYLCAGSYAGGVNEQFFGPGTRLTVL.

The chain employs TRBV30 and TRBJ2-5; maybe TRBD2 (5 bases). Trimming left V 3 bases short and J 2 bases short, with 16 bases between. Germline V CDR1 and CDR2: GTSNPN, SVGIG (reference sequence). This CDR3 contains 15 residues. Here the CDR3 DNA reads TGTGCCTGGAGCGTTTTGCGCGGGTGGCAAGAGACCCAGTACTTC. Encoded protein: CAWSVLRGWQETQYF.

V usage is TRBV5-1 and J usage is TRBJ2-7, with 8 bases identical to TRBD1. Per the germline V gene, CDR1 is SGHRS and CDR2 is YFSETQ. This CDR3 comprises 14 residues. V gave up 4 bases and J gave up 3 bases; unmatched junction bases: 6. CDR3 region: CASSPQGARYEQYF. CDR3 DNA sequence: TGCGCCAGCAGCCCTCAGGGGGCGCGCTACGAGCAGTACTTC.

This sequence joins TRBV11-2 and TRBJ2-2; 7 bases map to TRBD2. The CDR3 runs 15 residues. From germline, CDR1 is SGHAT and CDR2 FQNNGV. Germline trimming cut 1 base from V and 7 bases from J; bases unmatched to any gene: 6. This CDR3 reads CASSLVGGRVGELFF. For the CDR3, the DNA is TGTGCCAGCAGCTTAGTCGGAGGGAGGGTCGGGGAGCTGTTTTTT.

This rearrangement joins TRBV30 to TRBJ2-3; 9 nucleotides line up with TRBD2. From germline, CDR1 is GTSNPN and CDR2 SVGIG (reference sequence). This CDR3 has 14 residues. Trimming took 4 bases from V and 8 from J; bases not matched to a gene: 10. CDR3 residues: CAWKLAGAYGTQYF. Written as DNA, the CDR3 is TGTGCCTGGAAACTAGCGGGCGCTTATGGTACGCAGTATTTT.

The gene calls are TRBV24-1 and TRBJ1-5; D gene uncertain. The germline V and J ends were trimmed by 0 bases and 1 base, with 3 bases remaining between them. This CDR3 contains 14 residues. CDR1 is KGHDR and CDR2 is SFDVKD in the germline V gene. Written as DNA, the CDR3 is TGTGCCACCAGTGATTTGACAAGCAATCAGCCCCAGCATTTT. Residues: CATSDLTSNQPQHF.

The V gene is TRBV2, the J gene TRBJ2-7; D remains unclear. V was cut by 7 bases and J by 0 bases, with 13 bases left in between. In germline, CDR1 is SNHLY, CDR2 FYNNEI. The CDR3 runs 14 residues. The DNA for the CDR3 is TGTGCCAGCAAAGCCGACCTGAGCTCCTACGAGCAGTACTTC. Protein sequence: CASKADLSSYEQYF.

This chain links TRBV7-6 with TRBJ2-1; 12 bases are a match to TRBD2. CDR1 is SGHVS, CDR2 FNYEAQ, per germline. V lost 2 bases, J lost 15 bases, and 8 bases stayed unmatched. The CDR3 is 14 amino acids. The CDR3: CASSLSPSGGVLFF. The CDR3, as DNA: TGTGCCAGCAGCTTATCCCCTAGCGGGGGGGTGTTGTTCTTC.

The chain uses TRBV9 and TRBJ2-7; D unclear. CDR3 length: 14 residues. Germline lookup yields CDR1 SGDLS and CDR2 YYNGEE. V lost 0 bases and J lost 6, with 13 bases in between. The CDR3 loop is CASSVVGTWGEQYF. The CDR3 nucleotides read TGTGCCAGCAGCGTAGTCGGCACTTGGGGCGAGCAGTACTTC.

The V and J genes are TRBV5-1 and TRBJ2-7; D remains ambiguous. Germline V gene lookup returns CDR1 SGHRS and CDR2 YFSETQ. This CDR3 has 15 amino acids. The V end was cut by 4 bases, the J end by 0 bases, with 14 bases between. This CDR3 is CASSTPGSSSYEQYF. CDR3 DNA: TGCGCCAGCAGCACGCCGGGCTCCAGCTCCTACGAGCAGTACTTC.

The chain links TRBV10-2 to TRBJ2-3; D might be TRBD1 (5 bases). Trimming left V 6 bases short and J 2 bases short, with 9 bases between. The CDR3 sequence is 13 residues long. Germline values: CDR1 WSHSY, CDR2 SAAADI. The CDR3 DNA is TGCGCCAGCAGGGACACTTCCACAGATACGCAGTATTTT. It yields the protein CASRDTSTDTQYF.

The rearrangement links TRBV4-2 to TRBJ2-3; 7 bases match TRBD1. The CDR3 is 15 residues long. In germline, CDR1 is LGHNA, CDR2 YNFKEQ. Trimming removed 4 bases from V and 4 bases from J; junction bases left unmatched: 8. This chain's CDR3 is CASSLRQGDSDTQYF. Written as DNA, the CDR3 is TGTGCCAGCAGCCTTCGACAGGGAGATTCAGATACGCAGTATTTT.

The table lists this clone with a count of one. The chain uses TRBV2 and TRBJ1-5; D is perhaps TRBD1 (6 bases). The germline V and J ends were trimmed by 5 bases and 5 bases, with 16 bases remaining between them. The germline V gene encodes CDR1 SNHLY and CDR2 FYNNEI. This CDR3 region has 15 residues. The CDR3 bases are TGTGCCAGCAGTTCTGCCGGGACACGATATCAGCCCCAGCATTTT. The encoded protein is CASSSAGTRYQPQHF.